Below are 30 T cell receptor beta chains sequenced from a single sample in a study of metastatic and nonmetastatic thyroid tumors. Not a single patient had been given any form of treatment at any point before undergoing thyroid surgery. Using MiXCR, TCRdb re-called clones from the PCR reads. There are 5,500 to 7,500 clones in the sample; 31% occur only once, and about a fifth lies in the top ten. The sequencing sample was made of tumor tissue. These receptors were taken from a female donor with papillary thyroid cancer or a benign thyroid nodule (not recorded which). Some clones in this sample may be carry-over from other donors' samples.

This clone is judged medium-sized. The chain links TRBV11-2 to TRBJ2-1; tentative D call: TRBD2 (6 bases). Germline V gene data show CDR1 as SGHAT and CDR2 as FQNNGV. V was clipped by 2 bases and J by 7 bases, with 12 bases between them. This CDR3 region has 14 residues. The CDR3 DNA reads TGTGCCAGCAGCTTAAACCCCCGGGGGAATGAGCAGTTCTTC. This gives the protein CASSLNPRGNEQFF.

Comment on this clone: At one of its ends the junction is not consistent with the germline gene, which may arise from a read error. The rearrangement links TRBV9 to TRBJ1-6; TRBD1 agrees at 8 bases. CDR3 length: 16 amino acids. CDR1 and CDR2 from the germline V gene are SGDLS and YYNGEE. The CDR3 here is CVSSGGPGGAGPPLHF. The CDR3 nucleotides read TGTGTCAGCAGCGGGGGTCCAGGGGGCGCGGGTCCACCCCTCCACTTT.

By share, this clone ranks as large (0.1 to 1%). This chain links TRBV6-1 with TRBJ2-7; TRBD2 matches 9 bases. CDR1 and CDR2 from the germline V gene are MNHNS and SASEGT. After removal of 2 bases from V and 4 bases from J, the junction contained 0 bases not matched to a gene. This CDR3 spans 13 amino acids. CDR3 bases: TGTGCCAGCAGTGAACTAGCGGGGTACGAGCAGTACTTC. It yields the protein CASSELAGYEQYF.

The chain links TRBV5-1 to TRBJ1-1, with D possibly matching TRBD1 (5 bases). V gave up 3 bases and J gave up 5 bases, with 8 bases separating them. The CDR3 runs 12 residues. CDR1 and CDR2 (germline): SGHRS, YFSETQ. This chain's CDR3 is CASSSQGTEAFF. Here the CDR3 DNA reads TGCGCCAGCAGCTCCCAGGGTACTGAAGCTTTCTTT.

The chain joins TRBV12-5 to TRBJ2-1, with 7 bases aligning to TRBD2. This CDR3 is built from 12 residues. V was pared by 6 bases and J by 8 bases, with 4 bases of the junction left unmatched. Germline CDR1 LGHNT, CDR2 FRNRAP. This CDR3 is CASGGSGDEQFF. The CDR3 nucleotides are TGTGCTAGTGGGGGCAGCGGGGATGAGCAGTTCTTC.

This sequence joins TRBV6-1 and TRBJ2-3; possible D gene TRBD1, 6 bases. Looked up from germline, CDR1 is MNHNS and CDR2 is SASEGT. This CDR3 is 15 amino acids long. V was cut by 7 bases and J by 3 bases, with 17 bases left in between. CDR3 loop: CASTSGQWATDTQYF. The CDR3 coding sequence is TGTGCCAGCACCTCAGGACAGTGGGCAACAGATACGCAGTATTTT.

The chain carries TRBV28 and TRBJ1-5; D ambiguous. The length of the CDR3 is 13 residues. Between the trimmed V and J ends, which lost 3 bases and 2 bases, there was a span of 5 bases. CDR1 is MDHEN, CDR2 SYDVKM, per germline. CDR3 in DNA: TGTGCCAGCAGTTTCATTCGCAATCAGCCCCAGCATTTT. Its protein is CASSFIRNQPQHF.

This clone has just a few counts. The V gene is TRBV30, the J gene TRBJ1-1; D perhaps matches TRBD1 (5 bases). The CDR3 has 13 amino acids. Per germline, CDR1 GTSNPN and CDR2 SVGIG (reference sequence). V lost 3 bases, J lost 4 bases, and 12 bases lay in between. The CDR3: CAWRGKGFTEAFF. The CDR3 DNA reads TGTGCCTGGAGGGGGAAGGGGTTCACTGAAGCTTTCTTT.

This clone is judged medium-sized (0.01 to 0.1%). The chain joins TRBV19 to TRBJ1-5, with D unresolved. Per germline, CDR1 LNHDA and CDR2 SQIVND (reference sequence). Trimming pared 10 bases from V and 2 bases from J, leaving 15 bases between. The CDR3 is 14 amino acids. For the CDR3, the DNA is TGTGCCACAACGGGCAGTATACGCAATCAGCCCCAGCATTTT. This gives the protein CATTGSIRNQPQHF.

This sequence joins TRBV6-1 and TRBJ1-4; D is undetermined. CDR1 and CDR2 (germline): MNHNS, SASEGT. The CDR3 runs to 12 residues. Trimming stripped 0 bases from V and 12 bases from J, with 8 bases between. The CDR3 protein is CASSEAARQLFF. The CDR3 region has the DNA TGTGCCAGCAGTGAAGCCGCCAGGCAACTGTTTTTT.

This clone was detected only a few times. The chain has TRBV6-2 or TRBV6-3 and TRBJ2-1, with 7 bases fitting TRBD1. The CDR3 length is 16 residues. Germline V CDR1 and CDR2: MNHEY, SVGEGT. The trim removed 0 bases at V and 6 bases at J, leaving 8 bases unmatched. The CDR3 sequence: CASSYSGTGAGNEQFF. The CDR3 region has the DNA TGTGCCAGCAGTTACTCGGGCACAGGGGCCGGCAATGAGCAGTTCTTC.

The DNA of the CDR3 is TGTGCCAGCAGTTACGGTAGCGGGGGGGCCTGGCAAGAGACCCAGTACTTC. Amino acid sequence: CASSYGSGGAWQETQYF. The chain is built from TRBV6-5 and TRBJ2-5; TRBD2 matches 11 bases. CDR1 MNHEY and CDR2 SVGAGI come from the germline V gene. The V and J ends lost 2 bases and 2 bases, in that order; junction bases with no gene match: 7. The CDR3 covers 17 residues.

The gene calls are TRBV11-2 and TRBJ2-3, with 9 bases lining up with TRBD2. Unmatched junction bases numbered 7, after V lost 2 bases and J lost 4 bases. Germline V gene data show CDR1 as SGHAT and CDR2 as FQNNGV. CDR3 size: 16 residues. CDR3 protein: CASSLFSGSAADTQYF. The DNA of the CDR3 is TGTGCCAGCAGCTTATTTAGCGGGAGTGCGGCAGATACGCAGTATTTT. Using reference TRBV11-2 and TRBJ2-3 for the parts outside the CDR3, the full variable domain is EAGVAQSPRYKIIEKRQSVAFWCNPISGHATLYWYQQILGQGPKLLIQFQNNGVVDDSQLPKDRFSAERLKGVDSTLKIQPAKLEDSAVYLCASSLFSGSAADTQYFGPGTRLTVL.

This clone was recorded a few times. The rearrangement uses TRBV6-1 and TRBJ2-5; D is unresolved. This CDR3 has 13 amino acids. CDR1 MNHNS and CDR2 SASEGT come from the germline V gene. Trimming removed 6 bases at V and 2 bases at J, with 10 bases between. CDR3 residues: CASSHDVQETQYF. The CDR3, as DNA: TGTGCCAGCAGCCACGACGTACAAGAGACCCAGTACTTC.

This clone was observed at least ten times. The chain carries TRBV3-1 and TRBJ1-1; no definite D call. CDR1 and CDR2 (germline): LGHDT, YNNKEL (reference sequence). CDR3 length: 13 amino acids. Between the trimmed V and J ends, which lost 4 bases and 1 base, there was a span of 7 bases. CDR3 loop: CASSPTQNTEAFF. CDR3 nucleotides: TGTGCCAGCAGCCCGACACAGAACACTGAAGCTTTCTTT.

The chain joins TRBV9 to TRBJ2-7, with a tentative D call TRBD2 (6 bases). Germline CDR1 and CDR2: SGDLS and YYNGEE. The CDR3 is made up of 15 amino acids. Trimming removed 2 bases from V and 4 bases from J, with 16 bases in between. CDR3 residues: CASSVAKVGSYEQYF. CDR3 nucleotide sequence: TGTGCCAGCAGCGTTGCCAAGGTCGGGAGTTACGAGCAGTACTTC.

This clone was seen ten or more times. The genes are TRBV4-1 and TRBJ2-7; TRBD1 might be the D (6 bases). Germline-derived CDR1 and CDR2 are MGHRA and YSYEKL. The germline V and J ends were trimmed by 4 bases and 0 bases, with 13 bases remaining between them. CDR3 length: 15 amino acids. CDR3 amino acids: CASSLGDTSSYEQYF. In nucleotides, the CDR3 is TGCGCCAGCAGCCTGGGGGACACAAGCTCCTACGAGCAGTACTTC.

This clone was counted between two and nine times. This sequence joins TRBV12-3 or TRBV12-4 and TRBJ2-3; D gene uncertain. The germline V and J ends were trimmed by 6 bases and 3 bases, with 4 bases remaining between them. This CDR3 has 11 residues. Here the CDR3 reads CASSPTDTQYF. CDR3 bases: TGTGCCAGCAGCCCTACAGATACGCAGTATTTT.

J is TRBJ2-7 and V is TRBV20-1, with D tentatively TRBD1 (8 bases). CDR1 is DFQATT and CDR2 is SNEGSKA in the germline V gene (reference sequence). V was trimmed by 5 bases and J by 7 bases, leaving 15 bases between them. The CDR3 loop spans 12 amino acids. The CDR3 loop is CSAGLQGGEQYF. In DNA form, the CDR3 reads TGCAGTGCTGGACTACAGGGGGGGGAGCAGTACTTC.

This clone came up many times. The chain employs TRBV6-1 and TRBJ1-2; TRBD1 matches 7 bases. CDR1 MNHNS and CDR2 SASEGT come from the germline V gene. V lost 7 bases, J lost 1 base, and 15 bases stayed unmatched. The CDR3 is 17 residues long. CDR3 in amino acids: CASKNRQGGNFNYGYTF. CDR3 in DNA: TGTGCCAGCAAGAACCGACAGGGAGGAAACTTTAACTATGGCTACACCTTC.

This clone was counted between two and nine times. One junction end does not reproduce the germline sequence, and a read error may be involved. The chain employs TRBV28 and TRBJ1-1, with D hard to call. Germline loops: CDR1 MDHEN, CDR2 SYDVKM. CDR3 length equals 12 residues. CDR3 sequence reads: CASSLPHTEAFF. The CDR3 DNA follows: TGTGCCAGCAGTTTGCCCCACACTGAAGCTTTTTTT.

The gene calls are TRBV6-1 and TRBJ2-3; 8 bases line up with TRBD2. Germline lookup yields CDR1 MNHNS and CDR2 SASEGT. Unmatched junction bases numbered 9, after V lost 8 bases and J lost 2 bases. The CDR3 extends over 15 amino acids. The CDR3 DNA reads TGTGCCAGCGCCCCCCTAGCGGGCCTCACAGATACGCAGTATTTT. Its protein product is CASAPLAGLTDTQYF.

The V call is TRBV12-3 or TRBV12-4, the J call TRBJ2-2; tentative D call: TRBD2 (5 bases). Trimming removed 6 bases from V and 5 bases from J, with 19 bases in between. The CDR3 is 16 residues long. CDR3 nucleotide sequence: TGTGCCAGCAGACCGGGATTACAGTGCCAAACCGGGGAGCTGTTTTTT. Protein: CASRPGLQCQTGELFF.

The chain uses TRBV28 and TRBJ1-2; 7 bases map to TRBD1. Germline V gene data show CDR1 as MDHEN and CDR2 as SYDVKM. This CDR3 has 14 residues. V lost 5 bases to trimming and J lost 0 bases; unmatched junction nucleotides: 3. The CDR3 nucleotides read TGTGCCAGCAGTGGACAGGTTACTAACTATGGCTACACCTTC. Amino acids: CASSGQVTNYGYTF.

In its sample, this clone was seen many times. This chain joins TRBV2 and TRBJ2-5, with 8 bases fitting TRBD2. The ends lost 2 bases at V and 3 bases at J; junction bases unmatched: 5. This CDR3 spans 15 amino acids. Germline assignment: CDR1 SNHLY and CDR2 FYNNEI. CDR3 region: CASSESGTREETQYF. Here the CDR3 DNA reads TGTGCCAGCAGTGAATCCGGGACTAGGGAAGAGACCCAGTACTTC.

This clone ranks as medium-sized. CDR3 DNA sequence: TGTGCCAGCAGCCGCCAGGGAAACACCATATATTTT. Translation gives CASSRQGNTIYF. This chain joins TRBV7-9 and TRBJ1-3; D unclear. The CDR3 contains 12 residues. CDR1 is SEHNR and CDR2 is FQNEAQ in the germline V gene (reference sequence). V was trimmed by 5 bases and J by 4 bases, leaving 6 bases between them.

This clone is medium-sized. The chain employs TRBV29-1 and TRBJ1-1; a weak D match, TRBD1 (6 bases). This CDR3 has 12 residues. CDR1 is SQVTM and CDR2 is ANQGSEA in the germline V gene. V lost 7 bases to trimming and J lost 1 base, with 10 bases between them. This chain's CDR3 is CSAGTRNTEAFF. The CDR3 nucleotides are TGCAGCGCCGGGACAAGGAACACTGAAGCTTTCTTT.

In this sample, this clone is medium-sized (0.01 to 0.1%). V and J are TRBV28 and TRBJ1-4, with no clear D. Trimming removed 3 bases at V and 7 bases at J, with 12 bases between. The length of the CDR3 is 14 residues. Per germline, CDR1 MDHEN and CDR2 SYDVKM. The CDR3 loop reads CASSFGGNGEKLFF. The DNA for the CDR3 is TGTGCCAGCAGTTTTGGAGGTAATGGTGAAAAACTGTTTTTT.

For this clone: Germline is not matched at one junction end, which may reflect a read error. The genes are TRBV19 and TRBJ2-3; D might be TRBD2 (5 bases). The CDR3 has 14 residues. Germline values: CDR1 LNHDA, CDR2 SQIVND (reference sequence). The CDR3 DNA reads as TGTGCCAGTAGTATCGGACTGGGAACTGGTGAGCAGTTTTTT. It codes for CASSIGLGTGEQFF.

The rearrangement joins TRBV7-2 to TRBJ2-7; D gene ambiguous. The CDR3 length is 11 residues. Germline assignment: CDR1 SGHTA and CDR2 FQGNSA. The V gene lost 1 base and the J gene lost 9 bases, with 7 bases spanning the gap. The CDR3, as DNA: TGTGCCAGCAGCTTAGACCAGTGGCAGTACTTC. Its protein product is CASSLDQWQYF.